The clone carrying this TCR beta chain was observed once. The data were obtained in a study of blood T cell repertoires in COVID-19. Study overall: COVID-19 samples, acute and convalescent, were from the United States, Italy and Spain. T cells, B-cell-depleted T cells, or PBMCs supplied cDNA or gDNA.

The table came from immunoSEQ multiplex PCR; TCRdb's copy has only in-frame clones and leaves some out. Among under 150,000 clones, 82% were seen once, and the ten largest hold 7.5%. With 4 bases clipped from V and 3 bases from J, the junction kept 4 bases outside the gene matches. Germline V lookup: CDR1 SQVTM, CDR2 ANQGSEA. The CDR3 spans 13 residues. The sample was peripheral blood. This chain links TRBV29-1 with TRBJ1-1; 8 bases are a match to TRBD1. The TCR originated in a man between 65 and 85 years old with active or convalescent COVID-19. As DNA, the CDR3 is TGCAGCGTTGGAGGACAGGGATACACTGAAGCTTTCTTT. It encodes CSVGGQGYTEAFF.